What follows are 25 T cell receptor beta chains derived from one specimen sequenced in a study of cytomegalovirus exposure and HLA in healthy donors (dated by TCRdb to the late 2010s). Libraries were constructed by the immunoSEQ multiplex PCR assay. A mixture of 60 forward primers for TCR Vbeta segments and 13 reverse primers for TCR Jbeta segments was used in the multiplex PCR. The table comes from immuneACCESS by way of TCRdb, which keeps in-frame sequences with V and J called. Part of the clones is missing from these tables; in studies checked, under half for an unresolved V gene and the rest for unknown reasons. The sample yields about 130,000 clones; about 80% were counted once. The ten biggest clones cover around 5% of the sample. Material for sequencing was PBMCs. These receptors originate from a man aged 25 to 40 in good health.

The chain uses TRBV18 and TRBJ2-5; D gene uncertain. The CDR3 sequence is 11 residues long. V was clipped by 6 bases and J by 3 bases, with 5 bases between them. Germline lookup yields CDR1 KGHSH and CDR2 LQKENI. CDR3 region: CASSRKETQYF. In DNA, the CDR3 is TGTGCCAGCTCCCGTAAAGAGACCCAGTACTTC. The full variable domain, its missing parts supplied by reference TRBV18 and TRBJ2-5, is NAGVMQNPRHLVRRRGQEARLRCSPMKGHSHVYWYRQLPEEGLKFMVYLQKENIIDESGMPKERFSAEFPKEGPSILRIQQVVRGDSAAYFCASSRKETQYFGPGTRLLVL.

V is TRBV5-1 and J is TRBJ2-5; 11 bases fit TRBD1. The J call may not be correct, given that the DNA end is closer to TRBJ2-7. Germline values: CDR1 SGHRS, CDR2 YFSETQ. The CDR3 extends over 15 amino acids. The CDR3 coding sequence is TGCGCCAGCAGCTTGGACGGGACAGGGGGATTCGAGCAGTACTTC. This translates into CASSLDGTGGFEQYF.

V usage is TRBV9 and J usage is TRBJ2-1, with 8 positions matching TRBD2. With V trimmed by 4 bases and J by 6 bases, 3 bases remained unmatched. CDR3 length equals 13 residues. Germline CDR1 SGDLS, CDR2 YYNGEE. CDR3 nucleotide sequence: TGTGCCAGCAGCCTAGCGGGTCCCAATGAGCAGTTCTTC. Translation gives CASSLAGPNEQFF.

J is TRBJ2-7 and V is TRBV7-7; TRBD2 is a possible D gene (6 bases). The CDR3 is 15 residues long. V lost 2 bases to trimming and J lost 3 bases, with 14 bases between them. Germline lookup yields CDR1 SSHAT and CDR2 FNYEAQ (reference sequence). CDR3 DNA sequence: TGTGCCAGCAGCTTAAGTGACGGCGGGAACTACGAGCAGTACTTC. As protein: CASSLSDGGNYEQYF.

This clone was detected once. V is TRBV4-1 and J is TRBJ2-7; perhaps TRBD2 as D (5 bases). The CDR3 loop spans 14 amino acids. Germline CDR1 is MGHRA and CDR2 is YSYEKL. The V end lost 2 bases, the J end lost 4 bases, and 12 bases lay between the germline ends. The CDR3 sequence: CASSQQDGDYEQYF. The DNA of the CDR3 is TGCGCCAGCAGCCAACAGGACGGGGATTACGAGCAGTACTTC.

This sequence joins TRBV28 and TRBJ1-5; D is undetermined. The CDR3 runs 14 residues. Germline loops: CDR1 MDHEN, CDR2 SYDVKM. The V end lost 4 bases, the J end lost 1 base, and 8 bases lay between the germline ends. DNA of the CDR3: TGTGCCAGCAGTTATCCGCGGAGCAATCAGCCCCAGCATTTT. Translating it yields CASSYPRSNQPQHF.

The chain carries TRBV6-6 and TRBJ1-2; no definite D call. This CDR3 is built from 14 residues. Between the trimmed V and J ends, which lost 6 bases and 2 bases, there was a span of 13 bases. Germline CDR1 and CDR2: MNHNY and SVGAGI (reference sequence). This CDR3 is CASSPSDRNYGYTF. DNA for the CDR3: TGTGCCAGCAGCCCTAGCGACCGAAACTATGGCTACACCTTC.

CDR3 in DNA: TGTGCCAGCAGCGGTGACAGGACAGGTTATCAGCCCCAGCATTTT. Encoded protein: CASSGDRTGYQPQHF. The rearrangement joins TRBV7-8 to TRBJ1-5; 7 positions agree with TRBD1. The CDR3 runs to 15 residues. V was clipped by 5 bases and J by 5 bases; unmatched bases: 9. Germline V gene sequence: CDR1 SGHVS, CDR2 FQNEAQ. Filled out from reference TRBV7-8 and TRBJ1-5, the complete variable domain reads GAGVSQSPRYKVAKRGQDVALRCDPISGHVSLFWYQQALGQGPEFLTYFQNEAQLDKSGLPSDRFFAERPEGSVSTLKIQRTQQEDSAVYLCASSGDRTGYQPQHFGDGTRLSIL.

The J gene is TRBJ2-1, the V gene TRBV7-6, with 7 positions matching TRBD2. V lost 5 bases, J lost 0 bases, and 7 bases stayed unmatched. The CDR3 extends over 16 amino acids. Germline values: CDR1 SGHVS, CDR2 FNYEAQ. The CDR3 loop is CASSPVGGSSYNEQFF. The CDR3 DNA follows: TGTGCCAGCAGCCCCGTGGGCGGGAGCTCCTACAATGAGCAGTTCTTC. Full variable domain (remainder filled in from reference TRBV7-6 and TRBJ2-1): GAGVSQSPRYKVTKRGQDVALRCDPISGHVSLYWYRQALGQGPEFLTYFNYEAQQDKSGLPNDRFSAERPEGSISTLTIQRTEQRDSAMYRCASSPVGGSSYNEQFFGPGTRLTVL.

The chain combines TRBV7-3 with TRBJ2-1, with D uncertain. Trimming took off 0 bases at V and 0 bases at J, with 6 bases between the two ends. Germline CDR1 SGHTA, CDR2 FQGTGA. The CDR3 totals 15 residues. CDR3 coding DNA: TGTGCCAGCAGCTTAACGTACAGCTCCTACAATGAGCAGTTCTTC. It is translated as CASSLTYSSYNEQFF.

V usage is TRBV27 and J usage is TRBJ2-2; D unresolved. V was clipped by 2 bases and J by 5 bases, with 12 bases between them. In germline, CDR1 is MNHEY, CDR2 SMNVEV (reference sequence). The CDR3 covers 15 residues. CDR3 region: CASSLRPTGTGELFF. The DNA of the CDR3 is TGTGCCAGCAGTTTAAGACCTACGGGTACCGGGGAGCTGTTTTTT.

This chain connects TRBV13 to TRBJ2-4; D uncertain. Trimming removed 2 bases at V and 9 bases at J, with 8 bases between. Germline V gene lookup returns CDR1 PRHDT and CDR2 FYEKMQ (reference sequence). The CDR3 is 12 residues long. The CDR3 reads CASSLPPGIQYF. The DNA of the CDR3 is TGTGCCAGCAGCTTACCTCCGGGCATTCAGTACTTC.

V usage is TRBV28 and J usage is TRBJ2-6; D unclear. Germline V gene data show CDR1 as MDHEN and CDR2 as SYDVKM. The germline V and J ends were trimmed by 2 bases and 1 base, with 6 bases remaining between them. CDR3 length: 15 residues. The CDR3 loop is CASSLRLSGANVLTF. For the CDR3, the DNA is TGTGCCAGCAGTTTACGGTTATCTGGGGCCAACGTCCTGACTTTC. The variable domain in full, with the rest retrieved from reference TRBV28 and TRBJ2-6, is DVKVTQSSRYLVKRTGEKVFLECVQDMDHENMFWYRQDPGLGLRLIYFSYDVKMKEKGDIPEGYSVSREKKERFSLILESASTNQTSMYLCASSLRLSGANVLTFGAGSRLTVL.

The rearrangement joins TRBV5-4 to TRBJ2-2, with a possible D match to TRBD2 (6 bases). Between the trimmed V and J ends, which lost 1 base and 6 bases, there was a span of 13 bases. From germline, CDR1 is SGHNT and CDR2 YYREEE (reference sequence). The CDR3 loop spans 15 amino acids. The CDR3: CASSLSGVFAGELFF. The CDR3 DNA follows: TGTGCCAGCAGCTTGTCGGGAGTGTTCGCCGGGGAGCTGTTTTTT.

The chain employs TRBV28 and TRBJ2-7; 9 bases align to TRBD1. The V gene end was trimmed by 6 bases and the J gene end by 4 bases; junction bases not matched to a gene: 4. The CDR3 has 13 residues. CDR1 MDHEN and CDR2 SYDVKM come from the germline V gene. The CDR3 protein is CASRTGQGYEQYF. CDR3 in DNA: TGTGCCAGCAGGACCGGACAGGGGTACGAGCAGTACTTC. Supplemented by reference TRBV28 and TRBJ2-7, the full variable domain reads DVKVTQSSRYLVKRTGEKVFLECVQDMDHENMFWYRQDPGLGLRLIYFSYDVKMKEKGDIPEGYSVSREKKERFSLILESASTNQTSMYLCASRTGQGYEQYFGPGTRLTVT.

The genes are TRBV7-3 and TRBJ2-1; 10 bases line up with TRBD2. CDR3 length: 15 amino acids. CDR1 and CDR2 (germline): SGHTA, FQGTGA. With V trimmed by 6 bases and J by 9 bases, 11 bases remained unmatched. The CDR3 DNA is TGTGCCAGCAGTCCACAGACTAGCGGGTGGGGTGAGCAGTTCTTC. Amino acid sequence: CASSPQTSGWGEQFF. Together with reference TRBV7-3 and TRBJ2-1, the CDR3 gives the full variable domain: GAGVSQTPSNKVTEKGKYVELRCDPISGHTALYWYRQSLGQGPEFLIYFQGTGAADDSGLPNDRFFAVRPEGSVSTLKIQRTERGDSAVYLCASSPQTSGWGEQFFGPGTRLTVL.

The rearrangement uses TRBV7-3 and TRBJ2-7; D is unclear. The germline V and J ends were trimmed by 0 bases and 2 bases, with 5 bases remaining between them. The CDR3 is 13 amino acids. Germline-derived CDR1 and CDR2 are SGHTA and FQGTGA. CDR3 nucleotide sequence: TGTGCCAGCAGCTTAACTGCAGCCTACGAGCAGTACTTC. It translates to CASSLTAAYEQYF.

The J gene is TRBJ2-3, the V gene TRBV6-4; a possible D gene is TRBD2 (6 bases). Germline V CDR1 and CDR2: MRHNA, SNTAGT. V was trimmed by 6 bases and J by 6 bases, leaving 10 bases between them. CDR3 size: 12 residues. The CDR3 sequence is CASSPAGDTQYF. In DNA, the CDR3 is TGTGCCAGCAGCCCTGCGGGGGATACGCAGTATTTT.

A few counts support this clone. V is TRBV11-3 and J is TRBJ1-1; no firm D call. Germline CDR1 and CDR2: SGHNT and YENEEA. Trimming took off 8 bases at V and 4 bases at J, with 14 bases between the two ends. The CDR3 has 13 residues. The CDR3 loop reads CASAWTGSTEAFF. As DNA, the CDR3 is TGTGCCAGCGCTTGGACGGGGAGCACTGAAGCTTTCTTT.

V and J are TRBV12-1 and TRBJ2-1; TRBD2 is the table's D call, not checked against the DNA. TRBV12-1 is described as a pseudogene. The CDR3 extends over 15 amino acids. The CDR3 loop reads CASSFENCTYNEQFF. As DNA, the CDR3 is TGTGCCAGCAGCTTTGAGAACTGTACCTACAATGAGCAGTTCTTC.

The J gene is TRBJ1-4, the V gene TRBV6-5; 7 bases are shared with TRBD1. The V gene end was trimmed by 6 bases and the J gene end by 4 bases; junction bases not matched to a gene: 5. CDR3 length: 14 residues. The germline V gene encodes CDR1 MNHEY and CDR2 SVGAGI. CDR3 nucleotide sequence: TGTGCCAGCAGCCGGACAGGTTTTAATGAAAAACTGTTTTTT. This sequence encodes CASSRTGFNEKLFF.

The V and J genes are TRBV5-1 and TRBJ2-5; 12 bases align to TRBD2. Germline CDR1 and CDR2: SGHRS and YFSETQ. V was pared by 0 bases and J by 0 bases, with 6 bases of the junction left unmatched. There are 18 residues in the CDR3. CDR3 protein: CASSLGLAGDPYQETQYF. In DNA form, the CDR3 reads TGCGCCAGCAGCTTGGGACTAGCGGGAGACCCGTACCAAGAGACCCAGTACTTC.

V is TRBV28 and J is TRBJ1-2; possibly TRBD1 for D (5 bases). Per the germline V gene, CDR1 is MDHEN and CDR2 is SYDVKM. With 2 bases removed from V and 5 bases from J, the gap between germline ends came to 12 bases. This CDR3 is 14 amino acids long. The chain's CDR3 is CASSLPGLRYGYTF. The CDR3 DNA sequence: TGTGCCAGCAGTTTACCAGGGTTACGGTATGGCTACACCTTC.

The chain couples TRBV14 to TRBJ2-6; D unclear. Trimming removed 6 bases at V and 4 bases at J, with 10 bases between. From germline, CDR1 is SGHDN and CDR2 FVKESK. The CDR3 sequence is 14 residues long. The CDR3 DNA is TGTGCCAGCAGTCCCTCGGTCGGGGCCAACGTCCTGACTTTC. Encoded protein: CASSPSVGANVLTF. The full variable domain, in which reference TRBV14 and TRBJ2-6 provide the parts outside the CDR3, is EAGVTQFPSHSVIEKGQTVTLRCDPISGHDNLYWYRRVMGKEIKFLLHFVKESKQDESGMPNNRFLAERTGGTYSTLKVQPAELEDSGVYFCASSPSVGANVLTFGAGSRLTVL.

This clone was seen just once. This sequence joins TRBV5-6 and TRBJ1-1; perhaps TRBD1 as D (6 bases). V gave up 4 bases and J gave up 2 bases, with 15 bases separating them. The CDR3 extends over 15 amino acids. The germline V gene has CDR1 SGHDT and CDR2 YYEEEE. In nucleotides, the CDR3 is TGTGCCAGCAGCCAAGTTCTGGACAGTAACACTGAAGCTTTCTTT. It codes for CASSQVLDSNTEAFF.